This is a list of T cell receptor beta chains from one sample in a study of blood T cell repertoires in COVID-19. Some clones are missing from TCRdb's copy, which holds only in-frame ones; the method was immunoSEQ multiplex PCR. The sample lists approximately 480,000 clones; 87% were seen once. The specimen was PBMCs or T cells enriched from blood (not recorded which). Receptors were obtained from a woman under 30 who had recovered from COVID-19. CDR3s include the opening cysteine and the closing phenylalanine or tryptophan. D genes are given only for firm matches. Clone size, where shown, is once, few, many, or a class for clones that have expanded.

d_call	v_call	j_call	clone_size	cdr3_aa	cdr3_nt
-	TRBV27	TRBJ2-7	-	CASSRGQLNLEQYF	TGTGCCAGCAGTCGGGGACAACTTAATCTCGAGCAGTACTTC
-	TRBV19	TRBJ1-1	-	CASSRGVGDRAEAFF	TGTGCCAGTAGCCGGGGGGTTGGTGATCGGGCTGAAGCTTTCTTT
TRBD2	TRBV20-1	TRBJ2-7	-	CSASWGLAGGREQYF	TGCAGTGCTAGTTGGGGACTAGCGGGGGGTCGAGAGCAGTACTTC
-	TRBV3-1/TRBV3-2	TRBJ2-7	once	CASSQDSPRTYEQYF	TGTGCCAGCAGCCAAGATTCCCCCAGGACCTACGAGCAGTACTTC
TRBD1	TRBV7-9	TRBJ1-2	-	CASSRDRDYGYTF	TGTGCCAGCAGCCGGGACAGGGACTATGGCTACACCTTC
-	TRBV10-3	TRBJ1-3	-	CALLGGPSGNTIYF	TGTGCCCTCCTCGGGGGGCCCTCTGGAAACACCATATATTTT
-	TRBV30	TRBJ1-6	-	CAWSTIVSSPLHF	TGTGCCTGGAGTACTATCGTAAGTTCACCCCTCCACTTT
-	TRBV11-2	TRBJ1-2	few	CASSSNRDPYGYTF	TGTGCCAGCAGCTCCAACAGGGACCCCTATGGCTACACCTTC
TRBD2	TRBV12-5	TRBJ2-7	few	CASGPPGQGGSAQYF	TGTGCTAGTGGTCCCCCGGGGCAGGGAGGGAGCGCGCAGTACTTC
-	TRBV9	TRBJ1-3	-	CASKSRDTGNTIYF	TGTGCCAGCAAATCCCGGGACACTGGAAACACCATATATTTT
-	TRBV20-1	TRBJ1-5	-	CSASTGSQPQHF	TGCAGTGCTAGTACGGGAAGTCAGCCCCAGCATTTT
TRBD1	TRBV5-1	TRBJ2-5	-	CASSKGTGGQETQYF	TGCGCCAGCAGCAAAGGGACAGGGGGCCAAGAGACCCAGTACTTC
TRBD2	TRBV7-3	TRBJ2-3	few	CASSRGGPPDTQYF	TGTGCCAGCAGCCGGGGGGGGCCCCCAGATACGCAGTATTTT
-	TRBV4-1	TRBJ1-3	-	CASSQATLQDSGNTIYF	TGCGCCAGCAGCCAAGCCACACTACAGGACTCTGGAAACACCATATATTTT
-	TRBV11-2	TRBJ1-2	-	CASSLGTGVNYGYTF	TGTGCCAGCAGCTTAGGAACAGGTGTCAACTATGGCTACACCTTC
-	TRBV5-6	TRBJ1-2	-	CASSLDSHGYTF	TGTGCCAGCAGCTTGGACAGCCATGGCTACACCTTC
TRBD1	TRBV5-1	TRBJ1-2	-	CASSPGTGIENLNYGYTF	TGCGCCAGCAGCCCCGGGACAGGGATTGAAAACCTTAACTATGGCTACACCTTC
TRBD1	TRBV27	TRBJ2-5	-	CASSPRYLTGIPETQYF	TGTGCCAGCAGTCCCCGATACCTGACAGGGATTCCAGAGACCCAGTACTTC
-	TRBV28	TRBJ1-2	-	CASITGTNYGYTF	TGTGCCAGCATAACAGGGACCAACTATGGCTACACCTTC
TRBD1	TRBV5-5	TRBJ1-5	-	CASSLAGGNQPQHF	TGTGCCAGCAGCTTGGCAGGGGGCAACCAGCCCCAGCATTTT
-	TRBV30	TRBJ2-1	-	CAWKGLRSEQFF	TGTGCCTGGAAGGGGCTGCGGAGTGAGCAGTTCTTC
TRBD1	TRBV2	TRBJ1-6	-	CASSEAARGQRSPLHF	TGTGCCAGCAGTGAAGCAGCCAGGGGGCAGCGTTCACCCCTCCACTTT
-	TRBV6-1	TRBJ1-2	-	CASSGRIGGAMLHGYTF	TGTGCCAGCAGTGGGAGAATTGGGGGGGCCATGCTACATGGCTACACCTTC
TRBD2	TRBV5-1	TRBJ2-1	-	CASSSAGGQYEQFF	TGCGCCAGCAGCTCAGCGGGGGGGCAGTATGAGCAGTTCTTC
-	TRBV6-5	TRBJ2-2	once	CASSLYTGELFF	TGTGCCAGCAGTTTATATACCGGGGAGCTGTTTTTT
TRBD2	TRBV30	TRBJ2-7	once	CAWSVGAGRAYEQYF	TGTGCCTGGAGTGTCGGAGCGGGGCGCGCCTACGAGCAGTACTTC
TRBD2	TRBV7-8	TRBJ2-1	-	CASSSPAKISGGVNEQFF	TGTGCCAGCAGCTCCCCAGCGAAGATTAGCGGGGGGGTAAATGAGCAGTTCTTC
TRBD1	TRBV28	TRBJ1-2	-	CASKPGGRYGYTF	TGTGCCAGTAAGCCAGGGGGGCGCTATGGCTACACCTTC
-	TRBV6-6	TRBJ2-2	-	CASIDAGKDTGELFF	TGTGCCAGCATCGACGCAGGGAAGGACACCGGGGAGCTGTTTTTT